The 20 T cell receptor beta chains listed next were all sequenced from one sample in a study of technical replicates of blood from several donors. Generated by immunoSEQ multiplex PCR, the TCRdb table keeps only in-frame clones and is missing some. The table includes about 79,000 clones, around 94% detected once. The sequencing sample was made of T cells isolated from PBMCs. The receptor source for this set is a human donor in good health.

The rearrangement uses TRBV18 and TRBJ2-2; 7 nucleotides line up with TRBD2. Losses at the gene ends were 1 base for V and 3 bases for J; bases not matched to a gene: 5. The CDR3 contains 16 residues. Germline CDR1 is KGHSH and CDR2 is LQKENI. The CDR3 bases are TGTGCCAGCTCACCACGGTCAGGGAGGGACACCGGGGAGCTGTTTTTT. Amino acids: CASSPRSGRDTGELFF.

The chain is built from TRBV18 and TRBJ2-7, with 7 bases aligning to TRBD1. Germline lookup yields CDR1 KGHSH and CDR2 LQKENI. This CDR3 region has 17 residues. Germline trimming cut 5 bases from V and 0 bases from J; bases unmatched to any gene: 13. The CDR3 coding sequence is TGTGCCAGCTCAACCCAAACCAAGACAGGGAGCTCCTACGAGCAGTACTTC. Residues: CASSTQTKTGSSYEQYF. The whole variable domain, filled in from reference TRBV18 and TRBJ2-7, reads NAGVMQNPRHLVRRRGQEARLRCSPMKGHSHVYWYRQLPEEGLKFMVYLQKENIIDESGMPKERFSAEFPKEGPSILRIQQVVRGDSAAYFCASSTQTKTGSSYEQYFGPGTRLTVT.

J is TRBJ2-3 and V is TRBV5-1, with D possibly matching TRBD2 (5 bases). Trimming left V 1 base short and J 3 bases short, with 12 bases between. CDR1 is SGHRS, CDR2 YFSETQ, per germline. The CDR3 is 15 residues long. The CDR3 coding sequence is TGCGCCAGCAGCTTGTTCGACGCGGGTACAGATACGCAGTATTTT. Translation: CASSLFDAGTDTQYF.

The chain employs TRBV7-9 and TRBJ2-1, with D possibly matching TRBD1 (5 bases). Per germline, CDR1 SEHNR and CDR2 FQNEAQ (reference sequence). V dropped 5 bases and J dropped 9 bases, with 14 bases sitting between them. CDR3 length: 13 residues. The CDR3 DNA is TGTGCCAGCAGCCCCTTCAGGGTTGGTGAGCAGTTCTTC. It yields the protein CASSPFRVGEQFF. Together with reference TRBV7-9 and TRBJ2-1, the CDR3 gives the full variable domain: DTGVSQNPRHKITKRGQNVTFRCDPISEHNRLYWYRQTLGQGPEFLTYFQNEAQLEKSRLLSDRFSAERPKGSFSTLEIQRTEQGDSAMYLCASSPFRVGEQFFGPGTRLTVL.

This sequence joins TRBV11-1 and TRBJ1-1; TRBD1 is a possible D gene (5 bases). The V and J ends lost 0 bases and 5 bases respectively, with 13 bases between them. CDR1 is SGHAT and CDR2 is FQDESV in the germline V gene (reference sequence). The CDR3 length is 15 residues. CDR3 bases: TGTGCCAGCAGCTTAGCTGGTGGTAAGGGGACTGAAGCTTTCTTT. Protein: CASSLAGGKGTEAFF.

The chain combines TRBV2 with TRBJ2-3; TRBD2 matches 9 bases. Per the germline V gene, CDR1 is SNHLY and CDR2 is FYNNEI. The CDR3 length is 18 residues. Losses at the gene ends were 3 bases for V and 5 bases for J; bases not matched to a gene: 15. The CDR3 region has the DNA TGTGCCAGCAGTGACCTAGCGGGGTGGGCCAAGGGTGGAGATACGCAGTATTTT. It specifies CASSDLAGWAKGGDTQYF. Variable domain in full (rest from reference TRBV2 and TRBJ2-3): EPEVTQTPSHQVTQMGQEVILRCVPISNHLYFYWYRQILGQKVEFLVSFYNNEISEKSEIFDDQFSVERPDGSNFTLKIRSTKLEDSAMYFCASSDLAGWAKGGDTQYFGPGTRLTVL.

This chain uses TRBV30 with TRBJ2-3, with a weak D call TRBD1 (6 bases). The CDR3 has 17 amino acids. Per the germline V gene, CDR1 is GTSNPN and CDR2 is SVGIG (reference sequence). Trimming removed 0 bases at V and 4 bases at J, with 20 bases between. The CDR3 loop reads CAWSVNLGPAGADTQYF. The CDR3 coding sequence is TGTGCCTGGAGTGTTAACCTGGGACCAGCAGGGGCAGATACGCAGTATTTT.

This rearrangement joins TRBV5-1 to TRBJ1-1; D perhaps matches TRBD1 (5 bases). The CDR3 covers 15 residues. V was trimmed by 4 bases and J by 4 bases, leaving 17 bases between them. Germline lookup yields CDR1 SGHRS and CDR2 YFSETQ. Written as DNA, the CDR3 is TGCGCCAGCAGCCCGGACGGGGTGGGGGGCACTGAAGCTTTCTTT. It yields the protein CASSPDGVGGTEAFF.

CDR3 DNA sequence: TGTGCCAGCCGCGCCACCATAGCGGGGGCCCTCCCTTACGAGCAGTACTTC. Amino acid sequence: CASRATIAGALPYEQYF. This rearrangement joins TRBV27 to TRBJ2-7; TRBD2 matches at 9 bases. Germline assignment: CDR1 MNHEY and CDR2 SMNVEV (reference sequence). J gave up 4 bases and V 8 bases, and 18 bases lay outside the gene matches. The CDR3 has 17 amino acids.

This chain joins TRBV29-1 and TRBJ1-1; no firm D call. V was pared by 6 bases and J by 4 bases, with 18 bases between. The V gene's germline CDR1 is SQVTM and CDR2 ANQGSEA. This CDR3 spans 14 amino acids. The CDR3: CSVRHTQEGTEAFF. As DNA, the CDR3 is TGCAGCGTCCGGCACACCCAGGAGGGCACTGAAGCTTTCTTT.

The V gene is TRBV6-1, the J gene TRBJ2-7, with 11 nucleotides matching TRBD2. The V and J ends lost 3 bases and 4 bases, in that order; junction bases with no gene match: 8. The CDR3 has 16 amino acids. The V gene's germline CDR1 is MNHNS and CDR2 SASEGT. This CDR3 reads CASSEVPGTSGYEQYF. The CDR3 nucleotides are TGTGCCAGCAGTGAGGTTCCCGGGACTAGCGGATACGAGCAGTACTTC.

V and J are TRBV29-1 and TRBJ2-3; TRBD2 matches 12 bases. CDR3 length equals 17 residues. Germline V gene sequence: CDR1 SQVTM, CDR2 ANQGSEA. V lost 6 bases to trimming and J lost 4 bases; unmatched junction nucleotides: 14. CDR3 amino acids: CSVEKRRTSGTPDTQYF. The CDR3 DNA follows: TGCAGCGTCGAAAAACGGAGGACTAGCGGGACCCCAGATACGCAGTATTTT.

The rearrangement uses TRBV2 and TRBJ2-1; TRBD2 matches 8 bases. Trimming cost V 2 bases and J 3 bases; bases outside gene matches: 6. Germline V CDR1 and CDR2: SNHLY, FYNNEI. The CDR3 loop spans 16 amino acids. The CDR3: CASSEIGGAVYNEQFF. CDR3 in DNA: TGTGCCAGCAGTGAAATCGGGGGGGCCGTCTACAATGAGCAGTTCTTC.

The J gene is TRBJ2-3, the V gene TRBV11-3, with 12 bases that match TRBD2. This CDR3 comprises 16 residues. With V trimmed by 5 bases and J by 4 bases, 7 bases remained unmatched. CDR1 is SGHNT, CDR2 YENEEA, per germline. The CDR3 region has the DNA TGTGCCAGCAGCCCCAGGACTAGCGGGAATGCAGATACGCAGTATTTT. Protein: CASSPRTSGNADTQYF.

The chain links TRBV7-9 to TRBJ1-2, with 11 bases aligning to TRBD1. CDR3 size: 16 residues. V lost 6 bases and J lost 2; bases outside the gene matches: 8. In germline, CDR1 is SEHNR, CDR2 FQNEAQ (reference sequence). The CDR3 spells CASRHHRDRGNYGYTF. CDR3 nucleotides: TGTGCCAGCAGACACCACCGGGACAGGGGGAACTATGGCTACACCTTC.

The rearrangement links TRBV19 to TRBJ2-1; D is unclear. The CDR3 is 12 residues long. V gave up 4 bases and J gave up 6 bases, with 7 bases separating them. Germline CDR1 LNHDA, CDR2 SQIVND (reference sequence). DNA of the CDR3: TGTGCCAGTAGTACCCAGTCCAATGAGCAGTTCTTC. Its translation is CASSTQSNEQFF.

This clone was detected once. This chain uses TRBV5-1 with TRBJ2-1; 10 nucleotides match TRBD2. The CDR3 sequence is 16 residues long. CDR1 is SGHRS, CDR2 YFSETQ, per germline. V shed 4 bases and J 9 bases; nucleotides not matched to a gene: 13. CDR3 bases: TGCGCCAGCAGCCTTAAACTAGCGGGGTCGGCTGGTGAGCAGTTCTTC. Encoded protein: CASSLKLAGSAGEQFF.

The V call is TRBV18, the J call TRBJ1-5; D may be TRBD1 (6 bases). This CDR3 is built from 15 residues. The V gene lost 0 bases and the J gene lost 4 bases, with 10 bases spanning the gap. The germline CDR1 and CDR2 sequences are KGHSH and LQKENI. CDR3: CASSPPGGLNQPQHF. CDR3 DNA sequence: TGTGCCAGCTCACCACCTGGGGGCTTGAATCAGCCCCAGCATTTT.

This sequence joins TRBV4-1 and TRBJ2-7, with a possible D match to TRBD2 (5 bases). Between the trimmed V and J ends, which lost 2 bases and 2 bases, there was a span of 16 bases. The CDR3 totals 16 residues. Germline V lookup: CDR1 MGHRA, CDR2 YSYEKL. The CDR3 coding sequence is TGCGCCAGCAGCCAACCCGGACGCACGAGGGCCTACGAGCAGTACTTC. This sequence encodes CASSQPGRTRAYEQYF.

CDR3 sequence (DNA): TGCGCCAGCAGCCATAAGACAGCAACAGCTGCGTTCAATGAGCAGTTCTTC. Its translation: CASSHKTATAAFNEQFF. The V call is TRBV4-1, the J call TRBJ2-1; D may be TRBD1 (5 bases). The CDR3 runs 17 residues. The ends were cut back, 3 bases at V and 6 bases at J, with 21 bases in the middle. CDR1 is MGHRA and CDR2 is YSYEKL in the germline V gene.